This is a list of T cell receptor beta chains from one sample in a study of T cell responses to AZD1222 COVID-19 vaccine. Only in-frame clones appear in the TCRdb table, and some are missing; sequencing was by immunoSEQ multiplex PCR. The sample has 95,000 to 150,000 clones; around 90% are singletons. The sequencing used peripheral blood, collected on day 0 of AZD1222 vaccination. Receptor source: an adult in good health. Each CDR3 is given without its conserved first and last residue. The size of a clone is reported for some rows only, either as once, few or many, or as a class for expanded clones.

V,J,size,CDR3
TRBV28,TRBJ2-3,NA,ASSWGESPTDTQY
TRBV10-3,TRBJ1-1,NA,ATMKTGNTEAF
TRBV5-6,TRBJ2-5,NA,ASRNNRGETQY
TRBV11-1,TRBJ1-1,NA,ASRPYLGGTEAF
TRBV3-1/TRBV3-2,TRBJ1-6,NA,ASSWNKGGGSNSPLH
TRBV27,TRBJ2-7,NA,ASSSGTSGSYEQY
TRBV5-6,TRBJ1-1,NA,ASSLGRTNTEAF
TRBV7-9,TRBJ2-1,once,ASSLFQDTNNEQF
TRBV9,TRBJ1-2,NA,ASSVVSGNGYT
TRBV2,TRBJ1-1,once,ASKDSMVSEAF
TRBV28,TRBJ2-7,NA,ASSLGGISVYEQY
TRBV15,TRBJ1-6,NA,ATSSGQGESSPLH
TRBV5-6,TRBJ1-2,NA,ASSSSPGRVLYGYT
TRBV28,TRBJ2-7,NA,ASSRPEPGRKEQY
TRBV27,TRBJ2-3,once,ASSKKAHYTDTQY
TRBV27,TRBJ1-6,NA,ASSFTNSPLH
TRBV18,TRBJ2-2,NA,ASSPQQGGTSKGELF
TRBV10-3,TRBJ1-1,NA,AISDRGRNTEAF
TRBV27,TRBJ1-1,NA,ASSLGRGTEAF
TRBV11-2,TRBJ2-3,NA,ASSSGTRSTDTQY
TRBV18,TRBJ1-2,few,ASSLQGQGYGYT
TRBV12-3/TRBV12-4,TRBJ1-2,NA,ASSLGNYGYT
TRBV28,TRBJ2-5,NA,ASSPSGREETQY
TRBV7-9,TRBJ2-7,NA,ASSLDRVSSYEQY
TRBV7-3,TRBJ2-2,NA,ASSFGGGELF
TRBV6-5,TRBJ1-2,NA,ASRSGGGYT
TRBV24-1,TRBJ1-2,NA,ATSESDLYGYT
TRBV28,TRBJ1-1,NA,ASRVGVTEAF
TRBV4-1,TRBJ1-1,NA,ASAIGQRNTEAF
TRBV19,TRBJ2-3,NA,ASSNREFTDTQY
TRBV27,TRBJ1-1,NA,ASSLGVGTEAF
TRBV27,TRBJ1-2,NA,ASSLLGAASRGYT
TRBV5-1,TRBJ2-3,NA,ASTYRGVGTDTQY
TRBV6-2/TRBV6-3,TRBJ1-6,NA,ASSYRGQGGSPLH
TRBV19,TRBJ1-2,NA,ASIGGLGYT
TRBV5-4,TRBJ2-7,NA,ASSLDGTSLYEQY
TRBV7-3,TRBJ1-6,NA,ASSQTENSPLH
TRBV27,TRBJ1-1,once,ASSLSGRNTEAF
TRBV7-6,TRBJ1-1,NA,AISGGRLNTEAF
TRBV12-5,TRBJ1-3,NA,ASGLVPDRVSGNTIY
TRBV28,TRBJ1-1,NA,ASNQRAQEAF
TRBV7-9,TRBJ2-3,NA,ASSLEGTTDTQY
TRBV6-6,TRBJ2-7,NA,ASNLQSPHEQY
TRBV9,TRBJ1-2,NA,ASSATSQSAVGYT
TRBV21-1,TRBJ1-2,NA,ASSKGGTE
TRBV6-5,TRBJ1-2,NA,ASSQVTGYYGYT
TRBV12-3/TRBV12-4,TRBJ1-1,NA,ASSLGTREAF
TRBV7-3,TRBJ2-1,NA,ASSPKAGVLVEQF
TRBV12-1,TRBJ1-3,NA,ASIPPDEALGNTIY
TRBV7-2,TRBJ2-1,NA,ASSLGLQQRQF
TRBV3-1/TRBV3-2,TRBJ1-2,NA,ASSQDFTDYGYT